These T cell receptor beta chains were read from a single sample in a study of T cell clusters in autoimmune cytopenias. TCRdb processed the multiplex PCR reads again and assigns one entry to each CDR3 protein, with no DNA. Across 6,000 to 9,000 distinct CDR3 sequences, the top ten clones capture 16% of the sample. The sequenced sample consisted of peripheral blood. The receptors originated from a human donor with an autoimmune cytopenia or autoimmune hepatitis (not recorded which). The CDR3 runs from the conserved cysteine through the conserved F or W. Each record gives: CDR3 protein, CDR3 length, clone size, J gene, V gene. Clone size appears in some rows only: once, few, many, or a class for an expanded clone.

CDR3: CASSFLGERVLQYF
length: 14
size: .
J: TRBJ2-3
V: TRBV7-9

CDR3: CASSMGLVPGSGANVLTF
length: 18
size: medium-sized
J: TRBJ2-6
V: TRBV19

CDR3: CASSPLGNTQYF
length: 12
size: .
J: TRBJ2-3
V: TRBV6-2/TRBV6-3

CDR3: CASSLTGNRDEQYF
length: 14
size: .
J: TRBJ2-7
V: TRBV5-6

CDR3: CASAPTGLNTEAFF
length: 14
size: .
J: TRBJ1-1
V: TRBV19

CDR3: CASRRRLAEGTGELFF
length: 16
size: .
J: TRBJ2-2
V: TRBV7-9

CDR3: CASETDLGDEQFF
length: 13
size: .
J: TRBJ2-1
V: TRBV11-2

CDR3: CASRPGQGEQYF
length: 12
size: .
J: TRBJ2-7
V: TRBV6-6

CDR3: CASCARGDYEQYF
length: 13
size: .
J: TRBJ2-7
V: TRBV7-9

CDR3: CAWISPGTSGYEQYF
length: 15
size: .
J: TRBJ2-7
V: TRBV30

CDR3: CASSLYSGGDQETQYF
length: 16
size: .
J: TRBJ2-5
V: TRBV12-3/TRBV12-4